The 3 T cell receptor beta chains below all came from one sample that was sequenced in a study of beta chain features in type 1 diabetes. The authors reverse transcribed all of the isolated RNA, so sequencing captured expressed TCRB transcripts. Method: immunoSEQ multiplex PCR; TCRdb's copy keeps in-frame clones and lacks some. Among about 930,000 clones listed, roughly 15% were seen once. The sequenced material came from naive CD4+ T cells from blood. The receptors were gathered from a young woman in good health.

The rearrangement uses TRBV5-1 and TRBJ2-1; perhaps TRBD2 as D (6 bases). Per the germline V gene, CDR1 is SGHRS and CDR2 is YFSETQ. The CDR3 is made up of 14 amino acids. The ends were cut back, 0 bases at V and 9 bases at J, with 13 bases in the middle. This CDR3 reads CASSLVRESGEQFF. For the CDR3, the DNA is TGCGCCAGCAGCTTGGTACGGGAGTCGGGTGAGCAGTTCTTC.

This clone was seen only a few times. The junction does not match germline at one end; this may be a read error. This chain connects TRBV7-7 to TRBJ2-3; no clear D gene. This CDR3 is built from 13 residues. Germline assignment: CDR1 SSHAT and CDR2 FNYEAQ (reference sequence). CDR3 residues: CASSLTGTDTQYF. The DNA of the CDR3 is TGTGCTAGCAGCTTAACCGGCACAGATACGCAGTATTTT.

This clone was observed a handful of times. The CDR3 nucleotides read TGTGCCAGCAGCAAGCCCACATGGGACCGGGACTACGAGCAGTACTTC. Translating gives CASSKPTWDRDYEQYF. The genes are TRBV21-1 and TRBJ2-7. TRBV21-1 corresponds to a pseudogene. The CDR3 consists of 16 residues.